The source of this T cell receptor (beta chain) is a study of T cell changes during pregnancy in multiple sclerosis. Germline trimming cut 4 bases from V and 5 bases from J; bases unmatched to any gene: 4. Germline V gives CDR1 SGDLS, CDR2 YYNGEE. This CDR3 has 13 amino acids. Assay: immunoSEQ multiplex PCR; the TCRdb copy retains only in-frame clones and omits some. The sample consists of around 34,000 clones, 90% of them appearing once. The specimen was CD8+ T cells from peripheral blood mononuclear cells, collected after pregnancy. This receptor was obtained from a female donor with multiple sclerosis, enrolled in a pregnancy study. This chain joins TRBV9 and TRBJ2-5; 8 nucleotides align to TRBD1. CDR3 sequence reads: CASSMTGVETQYF. In DNA form, the CDR3 reads TGTGCCAGCAGCATGACAGGGGTGGAGACCCAGTACTTC.